This T cell receptor (beta chain) was documented in a study of blood T cell repertoires in COVID-19. Study-level background: The cDNA or gDNA used as material had been derived from T cells, B-cell-depleted T cells, or PBMCs.

Generated by immunoSEQ multiplex PCR, the TCRdb table keeps only in-frame clones and is missing some. The data contain some 240,000 clones, 88% of them singletons. The germline gives CDR1 SGHTA, CDR2 FQGNSA. V lost 4 bases to trimming and J lost 4 bases, with 17 bases between them. The CDR3 spans 16 residues. Cohorts were determined from participant-reported clinical history. The sample taken for sequencing was PBMCs or T cells enriched from blood (not recorded which). The receptor's source is a woman in her thirties or forties who had been exposed to COVID-19. The chain couples TRBV7-2 to TRBJ1-3, with unresolved D. Written as DNA, the CDR3 is TGTGCCAGCAGCTCTACCCAGAGGATTATCGGAAACACCATATATTTT. It codes for CASSSTQRIIGNTIYF.